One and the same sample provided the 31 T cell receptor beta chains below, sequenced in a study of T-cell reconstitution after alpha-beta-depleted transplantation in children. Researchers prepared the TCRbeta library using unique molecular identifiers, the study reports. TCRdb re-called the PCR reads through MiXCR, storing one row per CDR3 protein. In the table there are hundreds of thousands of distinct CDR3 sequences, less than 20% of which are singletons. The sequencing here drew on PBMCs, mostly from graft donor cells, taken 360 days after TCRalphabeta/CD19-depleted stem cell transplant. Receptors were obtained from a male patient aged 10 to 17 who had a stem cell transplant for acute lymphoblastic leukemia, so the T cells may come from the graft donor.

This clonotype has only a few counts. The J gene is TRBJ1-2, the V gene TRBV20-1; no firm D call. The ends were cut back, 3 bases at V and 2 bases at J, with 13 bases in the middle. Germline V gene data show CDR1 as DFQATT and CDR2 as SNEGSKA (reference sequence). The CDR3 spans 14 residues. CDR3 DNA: TGCAGTGCTAGTCTCGTAGTGGCAAACTATGGCTACACCTTC. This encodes CSASLVVANYGYTF.

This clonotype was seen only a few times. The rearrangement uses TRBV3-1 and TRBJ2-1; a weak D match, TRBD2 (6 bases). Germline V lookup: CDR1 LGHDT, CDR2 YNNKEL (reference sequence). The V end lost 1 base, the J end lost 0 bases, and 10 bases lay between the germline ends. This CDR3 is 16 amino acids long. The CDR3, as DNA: TGTGCCAGCAGCCAAGTTTGGAGGGGCTCCTACAATGAGCAGTTCTTC. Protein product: CASSQVWRGSYNEQFF.

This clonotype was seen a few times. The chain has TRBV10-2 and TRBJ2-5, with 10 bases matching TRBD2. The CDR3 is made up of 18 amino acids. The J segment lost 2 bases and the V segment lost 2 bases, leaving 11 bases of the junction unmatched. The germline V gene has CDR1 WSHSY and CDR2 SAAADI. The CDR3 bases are TGCGCCAGCAGTGAGACGAGGTTAGCGGGAGGATGGCAAGAGACCCAGTACTTC. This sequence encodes CASSETRLAGGWQETQYF.

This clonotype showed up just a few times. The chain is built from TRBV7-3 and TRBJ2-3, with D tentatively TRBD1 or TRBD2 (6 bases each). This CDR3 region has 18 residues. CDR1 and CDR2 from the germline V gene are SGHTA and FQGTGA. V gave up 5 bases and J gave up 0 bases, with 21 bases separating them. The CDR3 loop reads CASSQYRLGGSSTDTQYF. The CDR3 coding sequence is TGTGCCAGCAGCCAATACCGACTAGGGGGATCTAGCACAGATACGCAGTATTTT.

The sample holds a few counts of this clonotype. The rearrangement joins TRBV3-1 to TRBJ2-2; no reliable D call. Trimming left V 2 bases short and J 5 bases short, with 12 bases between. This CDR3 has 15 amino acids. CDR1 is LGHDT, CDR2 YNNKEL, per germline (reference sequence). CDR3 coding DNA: TGTGCCAGCAGCCAAAGGCCCCGAAAAACCGGGGAGCTGTTTTTT. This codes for CASSQRPRKTGELFF.

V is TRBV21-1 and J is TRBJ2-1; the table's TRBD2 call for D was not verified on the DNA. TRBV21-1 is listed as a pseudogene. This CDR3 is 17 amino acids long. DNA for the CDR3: TGTGCCAGCAGCAAAGTACCAACTAGCGGGAGAGCTGATGAGCAGTTCTTC. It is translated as CASSKVPTSGRADEQFF.

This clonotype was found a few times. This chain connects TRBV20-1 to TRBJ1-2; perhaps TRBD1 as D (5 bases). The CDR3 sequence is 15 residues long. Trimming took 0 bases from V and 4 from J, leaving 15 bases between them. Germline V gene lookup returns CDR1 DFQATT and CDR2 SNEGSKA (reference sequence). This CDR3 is CSARDMGHAAYGYTF. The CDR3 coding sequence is TGCAGTGCTAGAGATATGGGGCATGCGGCCTATGGCTACACCTTC.

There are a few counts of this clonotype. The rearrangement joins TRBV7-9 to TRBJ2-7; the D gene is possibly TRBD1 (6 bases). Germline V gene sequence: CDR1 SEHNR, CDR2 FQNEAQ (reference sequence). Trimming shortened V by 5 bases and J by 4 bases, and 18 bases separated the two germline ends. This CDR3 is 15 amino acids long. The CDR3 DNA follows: TGTGCCAGCAGCCCCCCCTGGGACAACCTTTACGAGCAGTACTTC. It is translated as CASSPPWDNLYEQYF.

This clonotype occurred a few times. CDR3 residues: CASSLSQDSYNEQFF. DNA of the CDR3: TGCGCCAGCAGCTTATCGCAGGACTCCTACAATGAGCAGTTCTTC. The chain combines TRBV5-1 with TRBJ2-1; no firm D call. V lost 2 bases, J lost 0 bases, and 9 bases lay in between. The CDR3 covers 15 residues. CDR1 and CDR2 (germline): SGHRS, YFSETQ.

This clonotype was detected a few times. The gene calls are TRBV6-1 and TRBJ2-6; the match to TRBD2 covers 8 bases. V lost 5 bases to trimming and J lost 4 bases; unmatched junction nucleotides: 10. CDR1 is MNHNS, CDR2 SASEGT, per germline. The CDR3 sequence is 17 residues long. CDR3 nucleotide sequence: TGTGCCAGCAGTAGGGGACTAGTAATGGCCGGGGCCAACGTCCTGACTTTC. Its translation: CASSRGLVMAGANVLTF.

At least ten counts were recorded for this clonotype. CDR3 bases: TGCGCCAGCAGCTTAGTCGCGGGATGGCCCTACAATGAGCAGTTCTTC. Translation gives CASSLVAGWPYNEQFF. This chain connects TRBV5-1 to TRBJ2-1; tentative D call: TRBD2 (6 bases). Germline V lookup: CDR1 SGHRS, CDR2 YFSETQ. The CDR3 is 16 amino acids. Trimming took off 2 bases at V and 2 bases at J, with 14 bases between the two ends.

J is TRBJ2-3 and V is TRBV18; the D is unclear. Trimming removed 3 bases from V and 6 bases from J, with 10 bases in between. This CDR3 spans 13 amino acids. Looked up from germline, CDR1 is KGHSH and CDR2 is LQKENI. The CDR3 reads CASSPQLGDTQYF. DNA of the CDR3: TGTGCCAGCTCACCCCAGCTTGGTGATACGCAGTATTTT.

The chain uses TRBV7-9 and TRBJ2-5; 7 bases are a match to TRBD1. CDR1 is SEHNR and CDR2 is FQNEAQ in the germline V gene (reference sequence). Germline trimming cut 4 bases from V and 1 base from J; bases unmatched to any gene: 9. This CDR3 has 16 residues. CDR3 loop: CASSSMRQGPQETQYF. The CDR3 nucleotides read TGTGCCAGCAGCTCCATGAGACAGGGCCCCCAAGAGACCCAGTACTTC.

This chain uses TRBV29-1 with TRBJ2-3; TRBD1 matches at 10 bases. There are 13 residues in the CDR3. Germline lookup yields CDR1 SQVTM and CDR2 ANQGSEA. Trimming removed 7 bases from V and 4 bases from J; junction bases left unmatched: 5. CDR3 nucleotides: TGCAGCGGGGGACAGGGGATAGCAGATACGCAGTATTTT. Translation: CSGGQGIADTQYF.

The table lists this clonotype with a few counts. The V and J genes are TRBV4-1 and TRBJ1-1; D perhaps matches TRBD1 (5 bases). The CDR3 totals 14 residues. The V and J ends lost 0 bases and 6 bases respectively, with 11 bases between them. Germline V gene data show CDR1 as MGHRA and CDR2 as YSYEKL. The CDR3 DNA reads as TGCGCCAGCAGCCAAGATGAGGGGATCGCTGAAGCTTTCTTT. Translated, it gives CASSQDEGIAEAFF.

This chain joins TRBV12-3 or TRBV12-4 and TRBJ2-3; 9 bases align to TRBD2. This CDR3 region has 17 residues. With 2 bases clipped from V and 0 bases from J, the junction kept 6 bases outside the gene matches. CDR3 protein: CASSLLAGVLSTDTQYF. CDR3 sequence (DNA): TGTGCCAGCAGTTTATTAGCGGGAGTTCTTAGCACAGATACGCAGTATTTT.

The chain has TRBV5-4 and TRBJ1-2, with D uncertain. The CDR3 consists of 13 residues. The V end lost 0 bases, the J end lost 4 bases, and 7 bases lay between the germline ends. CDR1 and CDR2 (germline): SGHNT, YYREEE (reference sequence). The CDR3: CASSLVQFYGYTF. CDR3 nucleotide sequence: TGTGCCAGCAGCTTGGTGCAGTTCTATGGCTACACCTTC.

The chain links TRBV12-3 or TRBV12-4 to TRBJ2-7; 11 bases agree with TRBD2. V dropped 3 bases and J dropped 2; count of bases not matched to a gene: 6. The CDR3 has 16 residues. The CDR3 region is CASSFRLAGFPYEQYF. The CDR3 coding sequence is TGTGCCAGCAGTTTTCGACTAGCGGGGTTCCCCTACGAGCAGTACTTC.

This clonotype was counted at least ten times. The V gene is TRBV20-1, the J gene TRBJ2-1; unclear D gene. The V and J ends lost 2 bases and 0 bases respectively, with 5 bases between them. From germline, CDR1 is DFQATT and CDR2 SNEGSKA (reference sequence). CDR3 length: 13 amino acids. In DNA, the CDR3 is TGCAGTGCTAGACGGGCCTCCTACAATGAGCAGTTCTTC. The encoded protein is CSARRASYNEQFF.

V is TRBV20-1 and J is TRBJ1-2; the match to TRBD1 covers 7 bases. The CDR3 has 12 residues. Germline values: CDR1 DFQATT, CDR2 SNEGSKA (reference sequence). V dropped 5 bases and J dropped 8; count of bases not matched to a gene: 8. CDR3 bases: TGCAGTGCTCGGACAGGTTCCGAAGGCTACACCTTC. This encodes CSARTGSEGYTF.

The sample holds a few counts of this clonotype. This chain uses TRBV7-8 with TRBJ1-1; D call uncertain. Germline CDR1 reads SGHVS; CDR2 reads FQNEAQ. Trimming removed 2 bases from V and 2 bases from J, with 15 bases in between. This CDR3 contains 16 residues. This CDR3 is CASSLKRSLFNTEAFF. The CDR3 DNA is TGTGCCAGCAGCTTAAAACGGTCGCTCTTCAACACTGAAGCTTTCTTT.

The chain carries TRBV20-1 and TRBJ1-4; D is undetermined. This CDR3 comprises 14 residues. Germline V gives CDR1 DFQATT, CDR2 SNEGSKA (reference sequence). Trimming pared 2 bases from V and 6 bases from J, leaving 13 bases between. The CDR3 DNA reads TGCAGTGCTAGAAGAAGGAGGAGGGATGAAAAACTGTTTTTT. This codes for CSARRRRRDEKLFF.

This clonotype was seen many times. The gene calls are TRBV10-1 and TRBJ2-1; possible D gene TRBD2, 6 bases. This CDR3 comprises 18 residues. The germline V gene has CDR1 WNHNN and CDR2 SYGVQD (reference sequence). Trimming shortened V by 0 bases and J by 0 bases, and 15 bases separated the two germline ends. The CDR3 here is CASSESGPGTYSYNEQFF. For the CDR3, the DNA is TGCGCCAGCAGTGAGTCGGGACCCGGGACTTACTCCTACAATGAGCAGTTCTTC.

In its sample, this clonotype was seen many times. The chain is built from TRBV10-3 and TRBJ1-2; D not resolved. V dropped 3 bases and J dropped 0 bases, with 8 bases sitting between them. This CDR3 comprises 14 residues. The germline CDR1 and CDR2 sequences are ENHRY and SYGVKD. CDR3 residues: CAISDLRANYGYTF. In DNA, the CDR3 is TGTGCCATCAGTGACCTCCGGGCTAACTATGGCTACACCTTC.

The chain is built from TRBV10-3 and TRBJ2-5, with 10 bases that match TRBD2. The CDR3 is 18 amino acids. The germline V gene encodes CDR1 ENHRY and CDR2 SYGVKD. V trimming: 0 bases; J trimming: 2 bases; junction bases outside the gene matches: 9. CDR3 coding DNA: TGTGCCATCAGTGAGTCGAGGCTAGCGGGAGTAGATCAAGAGACCCAGTACTTC. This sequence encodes CAISESRLAGVDQETQYF.

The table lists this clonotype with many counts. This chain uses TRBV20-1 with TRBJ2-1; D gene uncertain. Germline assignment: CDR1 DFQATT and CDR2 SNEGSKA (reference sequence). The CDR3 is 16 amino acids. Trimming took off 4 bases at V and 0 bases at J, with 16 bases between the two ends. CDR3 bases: TGCAGTGCTACTCGCCCAGCCCGGAGCTCCTACAATGAGCAGTTCTTC. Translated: CSATRPARSSYNEQFF.

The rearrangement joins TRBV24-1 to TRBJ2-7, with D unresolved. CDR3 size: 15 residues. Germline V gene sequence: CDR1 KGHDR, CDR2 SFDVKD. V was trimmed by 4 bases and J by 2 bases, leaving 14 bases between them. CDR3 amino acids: CATSDPRTATYEQYF. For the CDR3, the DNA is TGTGCCACCAGTGACCCGAGGACGGCGACCTACGAGCAGTACTTC.

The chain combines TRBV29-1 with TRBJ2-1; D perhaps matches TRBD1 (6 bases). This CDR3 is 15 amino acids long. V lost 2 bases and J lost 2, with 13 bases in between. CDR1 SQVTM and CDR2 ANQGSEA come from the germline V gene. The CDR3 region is CSVESRTAAYNEQFF. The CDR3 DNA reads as TGCAGCGTTGAATCCCGGACAGCCGCCTACAATGAGCAGTTCTTC.

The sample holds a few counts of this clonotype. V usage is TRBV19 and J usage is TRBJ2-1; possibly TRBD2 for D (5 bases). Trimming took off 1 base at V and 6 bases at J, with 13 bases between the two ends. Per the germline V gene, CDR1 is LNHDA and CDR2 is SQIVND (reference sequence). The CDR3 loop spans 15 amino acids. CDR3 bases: TGTGCCAGTAGTATAGGAGGAGGATTGGGCAATGAGCAGTTCTTC. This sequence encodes CASSIGGGLGNEQFF. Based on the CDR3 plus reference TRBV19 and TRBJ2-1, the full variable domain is DGGITQSPKYLFRKEGQNVTLSCEQNLNHDAMYWYRQDPGQGLRLIYYSQIVNDFQKGDIAEGYSVSREKKESFPLTVTSAQKNPTAFYLCASSIGGGLGNEQFFGPGTRLTVL.

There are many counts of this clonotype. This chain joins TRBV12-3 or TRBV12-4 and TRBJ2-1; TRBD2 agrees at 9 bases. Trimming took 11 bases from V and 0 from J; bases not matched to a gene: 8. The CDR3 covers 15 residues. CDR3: CAGGGSGSSYNEQFF. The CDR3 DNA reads TGTGCCGGAGGGGGTAGCGGGAGCTCCTACAATGAGCAGTTCTTC.

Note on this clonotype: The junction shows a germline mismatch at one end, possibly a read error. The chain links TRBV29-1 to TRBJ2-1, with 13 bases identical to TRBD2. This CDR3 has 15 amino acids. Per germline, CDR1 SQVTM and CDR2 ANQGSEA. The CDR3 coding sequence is TGCAGCGTTGCCCGGACTAGCGGGAGAGACAATGAGCGGTTCTTC. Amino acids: CSVARTSGRDNERFF.